These T cell receptor beta chains were read from a single sample in a study of beta chain features in type 1 diabetes. Produced via immunoSEQ multiplex PCR; TCRdb's table is partial and in-frame only. The sample includes roughly 400,000 clones, roughly 15% of them seen just once. The sequenced sample was naive CD4+ T cells from blood. These receptors all stem from a young woman in good health. CDR3s include the opening cysteine and the closing phenylalanine or tryptophan. Fields, in order: CDR3 DNA, CDR3 protein, J gene, clone size, D gene, V gene. A D gene is named only where the DNA matches it firmly. Clone size is stated in some rows and not others, as once, few, many or a class when expanded.

cdr3_nt: TGCAGCGTTGGACAGGGAAGTGAAAAACTGTTTTTT; cdr3_aa: CSVGQGSEKLFF; j_call: TRBJ1-4; clone_size: NA; d_call: TRBD1; v_call: TRBV29-1
cdr3_nt: TGTGCCAGCAGCAAAGGGGGGCCTTGTTTAAGGCCCTACGAGCAGTACTTC; cdr3_aa: CASSKGGPCLRPYEQYF; j_call: TRBJ2-7; clone_size: NA; d_call: NA; v_call: TRBV21-1
cdr3_nt: TGTGCCACCAGCAGACGGACTAGCGCCCTCAAAAACATTCAGTACTTC; cdr3_aa: CATSRRTSALKNIQYF; j_call: TRBJ2-4; clone_size: NA; d_call: TRBD2; v_call: TRBV15
cdr3_nt: TGTGCCATCCAGCTACGGACAGCTAACTATGGCTACACCTTC; cdr3_aa: CAIQLRTANYGYTF; j_call: TRBJ1-2; clone_size: few; d_call: NA; v_call: TRBV28
cdr3_nt: TGTGCCAGTAGTCGAACGGGACACGATTCCTACGAGCAGTACTTC; cdr3_aa: CASSRTGHDSYEQYF; j_call: TRBJ2-7; clone_size: NA; d_call: NA; v_call: TRBV19
cdr3_nt: TGTGCCTGGAGAGAGGGTACTGAAGCTTTCTTT; cdr3_aa: CAWREGTEAFF; j_call: TRBJ1-1; clone_size: few; d_call: NA; v_call: TRBV30
cdr3_nt: TGTGCCAGCAGCTTGGCCGGAGCCACCTACAATGAGCAGTTCTTC; cdr3_aa: CASSLAGATYNEQFF; j_call: TRBJ2-1; clone_size: NA; d_call: NA; v_call: TRBV7-3
cdr3_nt: TGTGCCAGCAGCCTAGGACAGGTCGTCAACGAGCAGTACTTC; cdr3_aa: CASSLGQVVNEQYF; j_call: TRBJ2-7; clone_size: few; d_call: TRBD1; v_call: TRBV14
cdr3_nt: TGTGCCATCAGTCAGCGGGCTAACACCGGGGAGCTGTTTTTT; cdr3_aa: CAISQRANTGELFF; j_call: TRBJ2-2; clone_size: few; d_call: NA; v_call: TRBV10-3
cdr3_nt: TGCGCCAGCAGCCCGTCTCCGGGACAGAGCACAGATACGCAGTATTTT; cdr3_aa: CASSPSPGQSTDTQYF; j_call: TRBJ2-3; clone_size: NA; d_call: TRBD1; v_call: TRBV5-1
cdr3_nt: TGTGCCAGCAGTCATCGACAGGGGACGAACACTGAAGCTTTCTTT; cdr3_aa: CASSHRQGTNTEAFF; j_call: TRBJ1-1; clone_size: NA; d_call: TRBD1; v_call: TRBV6-6
cdr3_nt: TGTGCCACTCAGGGCGGTGGGATGGAGTACAATGAGCAGTTCTTC; cdr3_aa: CATQGGGMEYNEQFF; j_call: TRBJ2-1; clone_size: NA; d_call: NA; v_call: TRBV10-3
cdr3_nt: TGTGCCTGGACCCCGGAGGCGGATACGCAGTATTTT; cdr3_aa: CAWTPEADTQYF; j_call: TRBJ2-3; clone_size: NA; d_call: NA; v_call: TRBV30
cdr3_nt: TGTGCCAGCAGCCCCTTCCGCGGGGTCATGGCAACAGATACGCAGTATTTT; cdr3_aa: CASSPFRGVMATDTQYF; j_call: TRBJ2-3; clone_size: few; d_call: NA; v_call: TRBV9
cdr3_nt: TGTGCCAGCAGCCAATGGAGGGAGGGCCCGAGCAATGAGCAGTTCTTC; cdr3_aa: CASSQWREGPSNEQFF; j_call: TRBJ2-1; clone_size: NA; d_call: TRBD2; v_call: TRBV4-2
cdr3_nt: TGTGCCTGGAGCGGGGGTCGCACTGAAGCTTTCTTT; cdr3_aa: CAWSGGRTEAFF; j_call: TRBJ1-1; clone_size: few; d_call: NA; v_call: TRBV30
cdr3_nt: TGTGCCATCAGGCGGGAGACCCTCTACAATGAGCAGTTCTTC; cdr3_aa: CAIRRETLYNEQFF; j_call: TRBJ2-1; clone_size: NA; d_call: TRBD2; v_call: TRBV10-3
cdr3_nt: TGTGCCAGCTCACGGCAGGGAGGTGAGACCCAGTACTTC; cdr3_aa: CASSRQGGETQYF; j_call: TRBJ2-5; clone_size: NA; d_call: NA; v_call: TRBV18
cdr3_nt: TGTGCCAGCTCACCACCCGGAGAGACCCAGTACTTC; cdr3_aa: CASSPPGETQYF; j_call: TRBJ2-5; clone_size: once; d_call: NA; v_call: TRBV18
cdr3_nt: TGTGCCAGCAGTTTGTTTCCAGGGGTCACAGATACGCAGTATTTT; cdr3_aa: CASSLFPGVTDTQYF; j_call: TRBJ2-3; clone_size: few; d_call: NA; v_call: TRBV28
cdr3_nt: TGTGCCGTACAGGGCCCCTACGAGCAGTACTTC; cdr3_aa: CAVQGPYEQYF; j_call: TRBJ2-7; clone_size: few; d_call: NA; v_call: TRBV28
cdr3_nt: TGTGCCAGTAGTAGTCGACTAGCGGGAGGTCGCAATGAGCAGTTCTTC; cdr3_aa: CASSSRLAGGRNEQFF; j_call: TRBJ2-1; clone_size: NA; d_call: TRBD2; v_call: TRBV19
cdr3_nt: TGTGCCAGCAGCTTAGCAAAGGGGTACACAGATACGCAGTATTTT; cdr3_aa: CASSLAKGYTDTQYF; j_call: TRBJ2-3; clone_size: NA; d_call: NA; v_call: TRBV7-9
cdr3_nt: TGTGCCAGCAGCCCCGGACAGCCTGGGGCCAACGTCCTGACTTTC; cdr3_aa: CASSPGQPGANVLTF; j_call: TRBJ2-6; clone_size: NA; d_call: NA; v_call: TRBV7-9
cdr3_nt: TGCGCCAGCAGCCAAGGGGACTGGGCAGATACGCAGTATTTT; cdr3_aa: CASSQGDWADTQYF; j_call: TRBJ2-3; clone_size: NA; d_call: NA; v_call: TRBV4-3
cdr3_nt: TGTGCCAGCAGTCAGAGGGCCTACAATGAGCAGTTCTTC; cdr3_aa: CASSQRAYNEQFF; j_call: TRBJ2-1; clone_size: NA; d_call: NA; v_call: TRBV27
cdr3_nt: TGTGCCAGCAGCGTAGGCCCCTCCGAGCGGGAGGGGACCTACGAGCAGTACTTC; cdr3_aa: CASSVGPSEREGTYEQYF; j_call: TRBJ2-7; clone_size: NA; d_call: TRBD2; v_call: TRBV9
cdr3_nt: TGTGCCAGCAGCTCCGGAGTGCCCCGGGGAGATGAGCAGTTCTTC; cdr3_aa: CASSSGVPRGDEQFF; j_call: TRBJ2-1; clone_size: few; d_call: NA; v_call: TRBV7-8
cdr3_nt: TGCAGCGTTGAGGGACTAGCGGGAGTAGAGCAGTTCTTC; cdr3_aa: CSVEGLAGVEQFF; j_call: TRBJ2-1; clone_size: few; d_call: TRBD2; v_call: TRBV29-1
cdr3_nt: TGTGCCAGCAGACCTCGGCACAGGGCGCCTGAGCAGTTCTTC; cdr3_aa: CASRPRHRAPEQFF; j_call: TRBJ2-1; clone_size: few; d_call: NA; v_call: TRBV2
cdr3_nt: TGTGCCAGCAGGGAAGGGACTGACTCCTACGAGCAGTACTTC; cdr3_aa: CASREGTDSYEQYF; j_call: TRBJ2-7; clone_size: NA; d_call: NA; v_call: TRBV2
cdr3_nt: TGTGCCAGCTCACCGTCTTATGAGCAGTTCTTC; cdr3_aa: CASSPSYEQFF; j_call: TRBJ2-1; clone_size: NA; d_call: NA; v_call: TRBV18
cdr3_nt: TGCAGCGTGGGGGGGCAGAATAGCAATCAGCCCCAGCATTTT; cdr3_aa: CSVGGQNSNQPQHF; j_call: TRBJ1-5; clone_size: few; d_call: NA; v_call: TRBV29-1
cdr3_nt: TGTGCCAGCAGTCTGGGGACAGAAAACATTCAGTACTTC; cdr3_aa: CASSLGTENIQYF; j_call: TRBJ2-4; clone_size: few; d_call: TRBD1; v_call: TRBV6-6
cdr3_nt: TGTGCCTGGAGTGAGGGGGAGACCCAGTACTTC; cdr3_aa: CAWSEGETQYF; j_call: TRBJ2-5; clone_size: NA; d_call: NA; v_call: TRBV30
cdr3_nt: TGTGCCAGCAGCCCGGACAGGGTTTCTCGCGGCTACACCTTC; cdr3_aa: CASSPDRVSRGYTF; j_call: TRBJ1-2; clone_size: few; d_call: TRBD1; v_call: TRBV2
cdr3_nt: TGTGCCCACGCTCGGGTTTACAATGAGCAGTTCTTC; cdr3_aa: CAHARVYNEQFF; j_call: TRBJ2-1; clone_size: NA; d_call: NA; v_call: TRBV6-1
cdr3_nt: TGCAGCGCCCGGGAGGGGAATCAGCCCCAGCATTTT; cdr3_aa: CSAREGNQPQHF; j_call: TRBJ1-5; clone_size: once; d_call: NA; v_call: TRBV29-1
cdr3_nt: TGTGCCAGCAGCAGTGTGTCCGGGGGAGAGACCCAGTACTTC; cdr3_aa: CASSSVSGGETQYF; j_call: TRBJ2-5; clone_size: NA; d_call: NA; v_call: TRBV7-2
cdr3_nt: TGCGCCAGCAGCTTGGCCGCCCCCGGTTACACAGATACGCAGTATTTT; cdr3_aa: CASSLAAPGYTDTQYF; j_call: TRBJ2-3; clone_size: NA; d_call: NA; v_call: TRBV5-1